This is a list of T cell receptor beta chains from one sample in a study of CD4 T cells in relation to SARS-CoV-2 and coronaviruses. No antigens are known for them. Clones were sequenced by immunoSEQ multiplex PCR, and TCRdb holds only the in-frame ones, with some missing. The data show around 9,700 clones, about 81% seen once. Sequencing used CD4+ T cells from PBMCs, cultured in vitro. The source is a human donor in good health. Both conserved end residues are part of each CDR3. The D gene is left open where the match is weak. Expanded clones get a size class; other rows say once, few or many, or leave the size out.

TRBJ2-3 TRBD2 TRBV5-1 once CASSPWSGGANTQYF TGCGCCAGCAGCCCTTGGAGCGGGGGGGCGAATACGCAGTATTTT
TRBJ1-2 . TRBV9 few CASSPGQLLFGYTF TGTGCCAGCAGCCCCGGGCAATTACTATTCGGCTACACCTTC
TRBJ2-3 TRBD2 TRBV7-3 . CASSLVAGAGTDTQYF TGTGCCAGCAGCTTAGTAGCGGGAGCGGGTACAGATACGCAGTATTTT
TRBJ1-2 . TRBV19 . CASSIGSEVGYTF TGTGCCAGTAGTATTGGCAGTGAAGTGGGCTACACCTTC
TRBJ1-5 . TRBV19 . CASSIAVGGLSNQPQHF TGTGCCAGTAGTATCGCCGTTGGGGGGTTGAGCAATCAGCCCCAGCATTTT
TRBJ1-1 TRBD1 TRBV29-1 . CSGGQGSTEAFF TGCAGCGGGGGACAGGGAAGCACTGAAGCTTTCTTT
TRBJ2-3 . TRBV10-3 . CAISDSHAGDTQYF TGTGCCATCAGTGACTCTCATGCGGGAGATACGCAGTATTTT
TRBJ1-1 . TRBV3-1/TRBV3-2 . CASSHTERGTEAFF TGTGCCAGCAGCCACACAGAGCGGGGCACTGAAGCTTTCTTT
TRBJ1-2 . TRBV3-1/TRBV3-2 . CASSRQVFNYGYTF TGTGCCAGCAGCCGACAGGTTTTTAACTATGGCTACACCTTC
TRBJ1-2 TRBD1 TRBV15 . CATSRAETGGNGYTF TGTGCCACCAGCAGAGCGGAGACAGGGGGGAATGGCTACACCTTC
TRBJ1-6 TRBD1 TRBV7-2 . CASSLTGDYNSPLHF TGTGCCAGCAGCCTCACAGGGGATTATAATTCACCCCTCCACTTT
TRBJ2-7 TRBD2 TRBV11-2 . CASSLGQIAGRVEQYF TGTGCCAGCAGCTTAGGTCAGATAGCGGGACGGGTCGAGCAGTACTTC
TRBJ2-3 TRBD2 TRBV5-4 . CASSLARGSSTDTQYF TGTGCCAGCAGCTTGGCGCGGGGGTCTAGCACAGATACGCAGTATTTT
TRBJ2-1 . TRBV27 . CASSLIGYNEQFF TGTGCCAGCAGTTTAATTGGCTACAATGAGCAGTTCTTC
TRBJ2-7 . TRBV6-5 . CASSTGSLGEQYF TGTGCCAGCAGCACCGGTAGCCTGGGTGAGCAGTACTTC
TRBJ1-6 . TRBV30 . CAWSTGPPYNSPLHF TGTGCCTGGAGCACCGGGCCTCCCTATAATTCACCCCTCCACTTT
TRBJ1-3 TRBD1 TRBV18 . CASSPSGTGGNTIYF TGTGCCAGCTCACCTTCCGGGACAGGCGGAAACACCATATATTTT
TRBJ2-1 TRBD2 TRBV7-9 . CASSPSWGGYYNEQFF TGTGCCAGCAGCCCTAGTTGGGGGGGTTACTACAATGAGCAGTTCTTC
TRBJ1-5 . TRBV7-9 few CASSLEGGNQPQHF TGTGCCAGCAGCTTAGAAGGAGGGAATCAGCCCCAGCATTTT
TRBJ2-7 TRBD1 TRBV13 . CASSPPPPTGGFSYEQYF TGTGCCAGCAGCCCCCCGCCCCCTACAGGGGGCTTTTCCTACGAGCAGTACTTC
TRBJ1-5 . TRBV23-1 . CASSQTGSNQPQHF TGCGCCAGCAGTCAAACCGGGAGCAATCAGCCCCAGCATTTT
TRBJ2-1 TRBD1 TRBV27 . CASSLNADRGYYNEQFF TGTGCCAGCAGTTTAAATGCCGACAGGGGGTACTACAATGAGCAGTTCTTC
TRBJ2-5 TRBD2 TRBV4-2 . CASSQGVAGSEETQYF TGTGCCAGCAGCCAAGGGGTAGCGGGTTCGGAAGAGACCCAGTACTTC
TRBJ2-1 TRBD1 TRBV7-2 . CASSVRRQGMRNEQFF TGTGCCAGCAGCGTCCGTCGACAGGGGATGAGAAATGAGCAGTTCTTC
TRBJ1-3 . TRBV4-3 few CASSQDGGTGNTIYF TGCGCCAGCAGCCAAGATGGAGGGACTGGAAACACCATATATTTT
TRBJ1-1 TRBD1 TRBV25-1 . CASSEPRGDTEAFF TGTGCCAGCAGTGAGCCCAGGGGGGACACTGAAGCTTTCTTT
TRBJ2-5 TRBD1 TRBV5-6 . CASSFVGRGHETQYF TGTGCCAGCAGCTTTGTAGGTAGGGGGCATGAGACCCAGTACTTC
TRBJ2-1 TRBD2 TRBV6-2/TRBV6-3 few CASSLIAGTYNEQFF TGTGCCAGCAGTTTAATAGCGGGAACCTACAATGAGCAGTTCTTC
TRBJ2-1 . TRBV5-1 . CASSLEGADNEQFF TGCGCCAGCAGCTTGGAAGGGGCGGACAATGAGCAGTTCTTC
TRBJ2-7 . TRBV12-3/TRBV12-4 . CASSLALIYEQYF TGTGCCAGCAGTTTAGCTCTTATCTACGAGCAGTACTTC
TRBJ2-1 TRBD2 TRBV5-4 few CASSLDGIASGAEQFF TGTGCCAGCAGCTTGGATGGTATAGCTAGCGGGGCTGAGCAGTTCTTC
TRBJ2-3 . TRBV30 . CAWGQGPDTQYF TGTGCCTGGGGGCAGGGCCCAGATACGCAGTATTTT
TRBJ2-3 TRBD2 TRBV4-2 . CASSQVARLAGVGRQYF TGTGCCAGCAGCCAAGTGGCTCGGCTAGCGGGAGTCGGTAGGCAGTATTTT
TRBJ2-3 . TRBV3-1/TRBV3-2 . CASSQTGDTQYF TGTGCCAGCAGCCAAACGGGAGATACGCAGTATTTT
TRBJ2-3 TRBD2 TRBV7-2 . CASSPLTPGSGSRDTQYF TGTGCCAGCAGCCCCCTGACTCCGGGTAGCGGGAGTCGAGATACGCAGTATTTT
TRBJ2-5 . TRBV6-2/TRBV6-3 . CASSSQETQYF TGTGCCAGCAGTTCGCAAGAGACCCAGTACTTC
TRBJ2-5 . TRBV2 . CASGLRSDAETQYF TGTGCCAGCGGTCTAAGATCTGACGCGGAGACCCAGTACTTC